This T cell receptor beta chain emerged from a study of cytomegalovirus exposure and HLA in healthy donors. Study results and caveats: Later analysis found that TCR beta chains associated with HLA were more clonally expanded than other, equally common chains. Sequencing likely produced, as an artifact, a cluster of highly shared sequence variants. There were some V segments, including TRBV6-2 and TRBV6-3, excluded as indistinguishable.

After removal of 5 bases from V and 1 base from J, the junction contained 1 base not matched to a gene. The CDR3 sequence is 14 residues long. Germline V gives CDR1 MNHNY, CDR2 SVGAGI (reference sequence). PCR primers comprised 60 Vbeta and 13 Jbeta primers. Data came from immunoSEQ multiplex PCR; TCRdb stores just in-frame clones and leaves some out. The table records approximately 120,000 clones, less than 85% of them present only once. This clone has only a few counts. Its antigen is not known. Healthy bone marrow donors made up the donor group. Sequenced material: PBMCs. The chain recombines TRBV6-6 with TRBJ2-7, with 11 bases identical to TRBD2. The sequence was collected from a man between 18 and 29 years old in good health and CMV-seropositive. CDR3 protein: CASSGTSGSYEQYF. The CDR3, as DNA: TGTGCCAGCAGTGGGACTAGCGGTTCCTACGAGCAGTACTTC.